These T cell receptor beta chains were read from a single sample in a study of beta chain features in type 1 diabetes. Assay: immunoSEQ multiplex PCR; the TCRdb copy retains only in-frame clones and omits some. This sample has fewer than 30,000 clones; approximately 69% occur once, and the top ten carry 4% to 4.5%. The sequenced material came from Tregs from blood. Every receptor here comes from a man younger than 35 with type 1 diabetes. CDR3s include the opening cysteine and the closing phenylalanine or tryptophan. A D gene is named only where the DNA matches it firmly. The size of a clone is reported for some rows only, either as once, few or many, or as a class for expanded clones.

cdr3_length,v_call,d_call,j_call,clone_size,cdr3_nt,cdr3_aa
17,TRBV4-3,.,TRBJ1-6,.,TGCGCCAGCAGCCAAGCCCAGGGGAGCTCCTATAATTCACCCCTCCACTTT,CASSQAQGSSYNSPLHF
15,TRBV5-1,.,TRBJ2-7,.,TGCGCCAGCAGCCGAACAGGAGAGACCTCCTACGAGCAGTACTTC,CASSRTGETSYEQYF
14,TRBV14,.,TRBJ2-1,.,TGTGCCAGCAGCCACACCCCGGGACACCTAAGGCAGTTCTTC,CASSHTPGHLRQFF
12,TRBV30,.,TRBJ2-3,.,TGTGCCTGGAGACAAAGCGCAGATACGCAGTATTTT,CAWRQSADTQYF
16,TRBV7-9,TRBD1,TRBJ2-2,few,TGTGCCAGCAGCGCACGACAGGGGAGAGGCACCGGGGAGCTGTTTTTT,CASSARQGRGTGELFF
13,TRBV4-2,.,TRBJ1-1,once,TGTGCCAGCAGCCAAGTATTAGGGGCTGAAGCTTTCTTT,CASSQVLGAEAFF
13,TRBV10-3,.,TRBJ1-2,.,TGTGCCATCAGCGAGGCGGGTTTTTATGGCTACACCTTC,CAISEAGFYGYTF
13,TRBV6-5,.,TRBJ1-2,.,TGTGCCAGCAGTTCAGGGGAGGGAGTTGGCTACACCTTC,CASSSGEGVGYTF
12,TRBV29-1,.,TRBJ2-2,few,TGCAGCGTTGAACAAAACACCGGGGAGCTGTTTTTT,CSVEQNTGELFF
15,TRBV23-1,.,TRBJ2-7,.,TGCGCCAGCAGTCGTCTACCTGACACTGGCCTGGAGCAGTACTTC,CASSRLPDTGLEQYF
15,TRBV5-1,.,TRBJ2-3,.,TGCGCCAGCAGCTTGGCAGGGCCTAGCACAGATACGCAGTATTTT,CASSLAGPSTDTQYF
13,TRBV5-1,TRBD2,TRBJ2-3,.,TGCGCCACCCGGACTAGCGGCACAGATACGCAGTATTTT,CATRTSGTDTQYF
16,TRBV19,TRBD2,TRBJ2-1,.,TGTGCCAGTAGTATAGGACCAGGGAGGGTCTACAATGAGCAGTTCTTC,CASSIGPGRVYNEQFF
13,TRBV29-1,.,TRBJ1-1,once,TGCAGCGCCCGTAGAGAGTATGGCACTGAAGCTTTCTTT,CSARREYGTEAFF
15,TRBV28,.,TRBJ2-5,.,TGTGCCAGCGGCCGATTAGGGAGGTCAGGAGAGACCCAGTACTTC,CASGRLGRSGETQYF
14,TRBV6-6,TRBD1,TRBJ1-2,.,TGTGCCAGCAGTTACGGGGACAGGGGGAACGGCTACACCTTC,CASSYGDRGNGYTF
16,TRBV10-2,TRBD2,TRBJ2-1,.,TGCGCCAGCAGTGGGGGTCGACTAGCGAGGAACAATGAGCAGTTCTTC,CASSGGRLARNNEQFF
15,TRBV28,.,TRBJ2-2,.,TGTGCCAGCAGTCGACCGGGATCCAACACCGGGGAGCTGTTTTTT,CASSRPGSNTGELFF
14,TRBV30,.,TRBJ1-5,.,TGTGCCTGGAGTGTGACAGCTAGCAATCAGCCCCAGCATTTT,CAWSVTASNQPQHF
14,TRBV10-3,.,TRBJ1-1,.,TGTGCCATCAGCCGACGACCGGGGAACACTGAAGCTTTCTTT,CAISRRPGNTEAFF
12,TRBV6-6,.,TRBJ2-7,.,TGTGCCAGCAGTTATGAGAGGAACGAGCAGTACTTC,CASSYERNEQYF
16,TRBV7-2,TRBD2,TRBJ2-7,.,TGTGCCAGCAGCTTAGCCATGCGGGAGGTAAACGGCGAGCAGTACTTC,CASSLAMREVNGEQYF
14,TRBV6-6,TRBD1,TRBJ2-7,.,TGTGCCAGCAAACTGGGACAGGGGGAATACGAGCAGTACTTC,CASKLGQGEYEQYF
15,TRBV30,.,TRBJ1-4,.,TGTGCCTGGAGTTGGGGGCTTGCAACTAATGAAAAACTGTTTTTT,CAWSWGLATNEKLFF
13,TRBV10-2,.,TRBJ2-5,.,TGCGCCAGCAAATCTCCGTACCAAGAGACCCAGTACTTC,CASKSPYQETQYF
15,TRBV30,TRBD1,TRBJ2-2,once,TGTGCCTGGCTGACCGGGACAGGGGGTACCGGGGAGCTGTTTTTT,CAWLTGTGGTGELFF
13,TRBV2,.,TRBJ2-1,.,TGTGCCAGCAGTTCGCGGGAAAGCAATGAGCAGTTCTTC,CASSSRESNEQFF
14,TRBV13,TRBD2,TRBJ2-1,.,TGTGCCAGCAGCTTAGGGGGACTAGCGGGTGAGCAGTTCTTC,CASSLGGLAGEQFF
14,TRBV19,.,TRBJ1-2,.,TGTGCCAGTAGCCTCAGGCGAAGCCAGGGTGGCTACACCTTC,CASSLRRSQGGYTF
14,TRBV5-1,.,TRBJ2-2,.,TGCGCCAGCAATAAGGGACTGAACACCGGGGAGCTGTTTTTT,CASNKGLNTGELFF
15,TRBV5-4,TRBD2,TRBJ2-3,.,TGTGCCAGCAGCTCCAGACTAGCGGGCACAGATACGCAGTATTTT,CASSSRLAGTDTQYF
15,TRBV5-1,.,TRBJ2-5,.,TGCGCCAGCAGCTTGACGGCGGGACCGGAAGAGACCCAGTACTTC,CASSLTAGPEETQYF
14,TRBV28,.,TRBJ2-2,.,TGTGCCAGCAGTTTAATAATTAACACCGGGGAGCTGTTTTTT,CASSLIINTGELFF
13,TRBV18,.,TRBJ2-1,few,TGTGCCAGCTCACCAAGGAGGGCCCATGAGCAGTTCTTC,CASSPRRAHEQFF
15,TRBV12-5,TRBD2,TRBJ2-1,.,TGTGCTAGTGGTTTGGTCAGCGGGGGGGCTTACGAGCAGTTCTTC,CASGLVSGGAYEQFF
14,TRBV6-6,TRBD1,TRBJ2-3,.,TGTGCCAGCGCCTTGATGACAGGGACAGATACGCAGTATTTT,CASALMTGTDTQYF
15,TRBV15,TRBD1,TRBJ2-7,.,TGTGCCACCAGCAGAATTGGACAGGGTATCCACGAGCAGTACTTC,CATSRIGQGIHEQYF
13,TRBV5-1,.,TRBJ2-7,once,TGCGCCAGTGGGGGAGGTCCCTCGAGCGAGCAGTACTTC,CASGGGPSSEQYF
16,TRBV9,TRBD2,TRBJ2-1,.,TGTGCCAGCAGTCTACGAGGACTAGCGGGATCCGTTGAGCAGTTCTTC,CASSLRGLAGSVEQFF
13,TRBV29-1,.,TRBJ2-3,.,TGCAGCGTTCTTGGAGGGATAGCAGATACGCAGTATTTT,CSVLGGIADTQYF
14,TRBV28,TRBD1,TRBJ2-2,.,TGTGCCAGCAACGACAGGGGGTGGGGCGGGGAGCTGTTTTTT,CASNDRGWGGELFF
14,TRBV6-1,.,TRBJ1-2,.,TGTGCCAGCAGACCCGGGGGGGTGGGCTATGGCTACACCTTC,CASRPGGVGYGYTF
14,TRBV18,.,TRBJ1-2,.,TGTGCCAGCTCACCACCCGGGTCAACTATAGGCTACACCTTC,CASSPPGSTIGYTF
15,TRBV29-1,TRBD1,TRBJ2-2,.,TGCAGCGTTGGGGGGACAGGGGCGAACACCGGGGAGCTGTTTTTT,CSVGGTGANTGELFF
13,TRBV5-1,.,TRBJ2-5,.,TGCGCCAGCAGCTTGGCAGGAAAAGAGACCCAGTACTTC,CASSLAGKETQYF
14,TRBV5-1,.,TRBJ2-7,.,TGCGCCAGCGCCCTTGGGTGGGGGCCGAACGAGCAGTACTTC,CASALGWGPNEQYF
14,TRBV7-2,TRBD1,TRBJ2-7,.,TGTGCCAGCAGCCCGACAGGGCAGGTGTCTGAGCAGTACTTC,CASSPTGQVSEQYF
17,TRBV2,.,TRBJ2-2,.,TGTGCCAGCAAGGGGGACATCGGCCAGTTGAACACCGGGGAGCTGTTTTTT,CASKGDIGQLNTGELFF
15,TRBV28,TRBD1,TRBJ1-4,.,TGTGCCAGCAGTCCTGGGACAGGGAAAAACGAAAAACTGTTTTTT,CASSPGTGKNEKLFF